This entry describes one TCR beta chain. The data are from a study of T cell responses to AZD1222 COVID-19 vaccine. The protocol was immunoSEQ multiplex PCR, while the TCRdb copy is restricted to in-frame clones and leaves out a portion. Here the sample spans 140,000 to 150,000 clones, more than 75% being singletons. Germline V gene data show CDR1 as SNHLY and CDR2 as FYNNEI. The V and J ends lost 6 bases and 7 bases respectively, with 18 bases between them. The CDR3 has 15 residues. This chain uses TRBV2 with TRBJ1-4, with TRBD1 as a possible D gene (6 bases). The TCR sequence derives from an adult who received the AZD1222 COVID-19 vaccine. The sequenced sample was peripheral blood, obtained 28 days after the second AZD1222 dose. The CDR3 loop reads CASSGQPTTGEKLFF. CDR3 bases: TGTGCCAGCAGCGGACAGCCGACTACGGGTGAAAAACTGTTTTTT.